This T cell receptor (beta chain) was retrieved from a study of blood T cell repertoires in COVID-19 (dated by TCRdb to the early 2020s). Background for the entire study: Samples from collaborators originated in the United States, Italy and Spain and spanned both the acute and convalescent phases of COVID-19. The material from the prospective study consisted of cDNA or gDNA derived from T cells, B-cell-depleted T cells, or PBMCs. Deeply sampled blood TCRbeta repertoires from subjects exposed to, actively infected with, or recovered from COVID-19 were included in the dataset. The repertoires were released in a freely available public database meant as a resource for research on the immune response to SARS-CoV-2. Samples were obtained from the ongoing ImmuneRACE study (first 160 participants) and from about 1,300 subjects provided by 6 global collaborators. The sample metadata nearly always contained a de-identified subject ID, COVID-19 status, age in years and sex. Where available, HLA class I and class II types were taken from metadata supplied by the sample provider and were not determined by assay-based typing. Here is what the overall study found, with its caveats: The quantity of clinical and demographic metadata differed by source and by participant and was supplied without curation.

Regarding this clone: This clone's antigen is unknown. No base quality information exists; no much larger clone differs at one position.

TCRbeta CDR3 regions were amplified from genomic DNA by means of the immunoSEQ Assay, a bias-controlled multiplex PCR. Processing in the source paper ran as follows. Within the assay, amplification of reference gene primers was used to estimate how many nucleated cells each sample contained. To quantify the absolute abundance of each unique TCRbeta CDR3 rearrangement, sequence reads were collapsed and filtered. For each sample, productive Simpson clonality was calculated as the square root of Simpson's diversity index across productive rearrangements. The immuneACCESS repertoire file appears here via TCRdb, limited to in-frame rearrangements. These files lack a portion of the clones; in checked studies, under half of the deficit traces to unresolved V genes, and the cause of the others is not known. The V and J calls and clone size were taken over from that table, and D and trimming were inferred from the DNA. For this sample the table gives roughly 250,000 clones, of which roughly 89% were detected only once. The ten largest account for about 1.5% of the sample.

V was cut back by 8 bases and J by 3 bases, leaving a gap of 14 bases between them. The CDR3 goes from the cysteine to the phenylalanine over 14 residues. Only the CDR3 DNA is retained, 42 bases long and in frame from the first base. From the germline V gene, CDR1 is SNHLY and CDR2 is FYNNEI. Samples from volunteer blood donors who had recovered from COVID-19 were contributed by a second Seattle source. Each collaborating institution followed its own protocols to collect whole blood in K2EDTA tubes. Collaborator samples were shipped for TCRbeta analysis as frozen whole blood, isolated PBMCs, or DNA extracted from either sample type.

Sequencing was performed on peripheral blood. The chain employs TRBV2 and TRBJ1-3; the D gene identity is not certain. The TCR originated in a woman aged 40 to 50 who had recovered from COVID-19. The nucleotide sequence reads as follows: TGTGCCAGCCGGCTCGAAGGAGGTGGAAACACCATATATTTT. Translated, it reads CASRLEGGGNTIYF.